What follows are 15 T cell receptor beta chains derived from one specimen sequenced in a study of blood T cells in healthy people across ages. Combining a sample-barcoded 5' primer with a J-beta primer mix, a second PCR ran for roughly 6 to 12 cycles. TCRdb re-called the 5' RACE reads through MiXCR, storing one row per CDR3 protein. The table includes about 640,000 distinct CDR3 sequences, roughly 50% detected once. The specimen was blood. These receptor sequences come from a man in his sixties in good health.

The rearrangement links TRBV10-3 to TRBJ1-2, with 8 nucleotides matching TRBD1. This CDR3 has 18 amino acids. Germline V gene lookup returns CDR1 ENHRY and CDR2 SYGVKD. V was pared by 4 bases and J by 7 bases, with 20 bases of the junction left unmatched. The CDR3 nucleotides are TGTGCCATCAGTGGAGGGATATCAAATGCTGGACAGGGCCCTGGCTACACCTTC. Translating it yields CAISGGISNAGQGPGYTF.

In its sample, this clonotype was seen many times. The rearrangement links TRBV27 to TRBJ2-7; no clear D. The CDR3 consists of 13 residues. V was shortened by 6 bases and J by 1 base, with 10 bases between the two germline ends. The germline V gene has CDR1 MNHEY and CDR2 SMNVEV (reference sequence). The CDR3 spells CASSLRDSYEQYF. CDR3 DNA: TGTGCCAGCAGCTTAAGGGATTCCTACGAGCAGTACTTC.

The chain uses TRBV6-5 and TRBJ2-7; perhaps D is TRBD1 or TRBD2 (5 bases each). Germline CDR1 is MNHEY and CDR2 is SVGAGI. CDR3 length: 14 residues. The V and J ends lost 6 bases and 3 bases respectively, with 15 bases between them. DNA of the CDR3: TGTGCCAGCAGCACAGCCGGGACGGACTACGAGCAGTACTTC. Translated, it gives CASSTAGTDYEQYF.

This clonotype appeared a single time. The junction and the germline gene differ at one end; a read error may be behind it. This rearrangement joins TRBV4-2 to TRBJ1-2, with a tentative D call TRBD1 (6 bases). Germline V lookup: CDR1 LGHNA, CDR2 YNFKEQ. The CDR3 runs 15 residues. The CDR3 reads CASGQVSGVNYGYTF. The CDR3 coding sequence is TGTGCCAGCGGCCAAGTATCAGGGGTAAACTATGGCTACACCTTC.

This clonotype came up once. The rearrangement uses TRBV28 and TRBJ1-6; a possible D gene is TRBD1 (5 bases). Germline V gives CDR1 MDHEN, CDR2 SYDVKM. The germline V and J ends were trimmed by 2 bases and 8 bases, with 13 bases remaining between them. The CDR3 runs to 15 residues. The DNA of the CDR3 is TGTGCCAGCAGTTTACCCGGGACGGGCCATTCACCCCTCCACTTT. It yields the protein CASSLPGTGHSPLHF. Full variable domain (outside the CDR3, taken from reference TRBV28 and TRBJ1-6): DVKVTQSSRYLVKRTGEKVFLECVQDMDHENMFWYRQDPGLGLRLIYFSYDVKMKEKGDIPEGYSVSREKKERFSLILESASTNQTSMYLCASSLPGTGHSPLHFGNGTRLTVT.

This clonotype was counted only a few times. V usage is TRBV29-1 and J usage is TRBJ1-4; 9 positions match TRBD1. Per germline, CDR1 SQVTM and CDR2 ANQGSEA. The V gene end was trimmed by 7 bases and the J gene end by 2 bases; junction bases not matched to a gene: 2. The CDR3 covers 13 residues. The CDR3 DNA reads TGCAGCGGCGGGACAGGGACTAATGAAAAACTGTTTTTT. Translating it yields CSGGTGTNEKLFF.

V usage is TRBV10-3 and J usage is TRBJ2-7, with 7 bases identical to TRBD1. The J call may be mistaken, given a closer DNA end match to TRBJ2-5. Germline loops: CDR1 ENHRY, CDR2 SYGVKD. The CDR3 sequence is 13 residues long. Here the CDR3 DNA reads TGTGCCATCAGTAAGGGACAGAGAGAGACCCAGTACTTC. Translated, it gives CAISKGQRETQYF.

The chain is built from TRBV29-1 and TRBJ2-5, with 12 bases matching TRBD1. CDR1 is SQVTM, CDR2 ANQGSEA, per germline. This CDR3 has 13 residues. J was trimmed by 5 bases and V by 6 bases; bases with no gene match: 4. DNA for the CDR3: TGCAGCGTGGGACAGGGGGCAGATGAGACCCAGTACTTC. Protein: CSVGQGADETQYF.

In this sample, this clonotype turned up many times. Germline and junction disagree at one end, which may indicate a read error. The rearrangement joins TRBV5-1 to TRBJ1-2; 10 nucleotides align to TRBD1. Germline-derived CDR1 and CDR2 are SGHRS and YFSETQ. The CDR3 runs 14 residues. The CDR3 bases are TGTGCCAGCAGTCTCCCGGGACAGGGGTATGGCTACACCTTC. Protein sequence: CASSLPGQGYGYTF.

This sequence joins TRBV6-6 and TRBJ2-3, with 7 positions matching TRBD2. The CDR3 runs to 16 residues. Germline V gene sequence: CDR1 MNHNY, CDR2 SVGAGI (reference sequence). After removal of 2 bases from V and 4 bases from J, the junction contained 9 bases not matched to a gene. CDR3 nucleotides: TGTGCCAGCAGTTACGGGACCAGCGGGGTTGCAGATACGCAGTATTTT. Amino acids: CASSYGTSGVADTQYF.

This clonotype was counted a few times. This CDR3 is CASSRTTGEQETQYF. The CDR3 DNA reads TGCGCCAGCAGCCGTACAACAGGGGAGCAAGAGACCCAGTACTTC. The rearrangement joins TRBV4-1 to TRBJ2-5; 7 nucleotides align to TRBD1. Germline V lookup: CDR1 MGHRA, CDR2 YSYEKL. The CDR3 totals 15 residues. Trimming took 4 bases from V and 2 from J; bases not matched to a gene: 7.

This chain connects TRBV11-2 to TRBJ2-7, with 10 bases matching TRBD2. V lost 0 bases, J lost 5 bases, and 1 base stayed unmatched. Germline V CDR1 and CDR2: SGHAT, FQNNGV. This CDR3 region has 14 residues. Written as DNA, the CDR3 is TGTGCCAGCAGCTTAGAACTAGCGGGACACGAGCAGTACTTC. Protein sequence: CASSLELAGHEQYF. Combining the CDR3 with reference TRBV11-2 and TRBJ2-7 gives the whole variable domain EAGVAQSPRYKIIEKRQSVAFWCNPISGHATLYWYQQILGQGPKLLIQFQNNGVVDDSQLPKDRFSAERLKGVDSTLKIQPAKLEDSAVYLCASSLELAGHEQYFGPGTRLTVT.

The chain joins TRBV10-3 to TRBJ2-5; no clear D gene. The CDR3 has 15 residues. Between the trimmed V and J ends, which lost 0 bases and 2 bases, there was a span of 10 bases. The germline gives CDR1 ENHRY, CDR2 SYGVKD. The CDR3 reads CAISESRQYQETQYF. The CDR3 DNA sequence: TGTGCCATCAGTGAGTCAAGGCAGTATCAAGAGACCCAGTACTTC.

The rearrangement links TRBV20-1 to TRBJ1-1, with D tentatively TRBD1 (5 bases). CDR1 and CDR2 from the germline V gene are DFQATT and SNEGSKA (reference sequence). The CDR3 totals 12 residues. V lost 4 bases and J 5 bases, leaving 11 bases between the germline ends. This chain's CDR3 is CSAKGPGTEAFF. CDR3 DNA sequence: TGCAGTGCTAAGGGACCGGGAACTGAAGCTTTCTTT.

This clonotype was observed a handful of times. The rearrangement joins TRBV7-2 to TRBJ2-3, with unresolved D. CDR1 is SGHTA, CDR2 FQGNSA, per germline. V lost 5 bases and J lost 8, with 20 bases in between. The CDR3 spans 15 residues. The CDR3, as DNA: TGTGCCAGCAGCCCCCAAAGTCCGCAGCTTGGTACGCAGTATTTT. Its translation is CASSPQSPQLGTQYF.